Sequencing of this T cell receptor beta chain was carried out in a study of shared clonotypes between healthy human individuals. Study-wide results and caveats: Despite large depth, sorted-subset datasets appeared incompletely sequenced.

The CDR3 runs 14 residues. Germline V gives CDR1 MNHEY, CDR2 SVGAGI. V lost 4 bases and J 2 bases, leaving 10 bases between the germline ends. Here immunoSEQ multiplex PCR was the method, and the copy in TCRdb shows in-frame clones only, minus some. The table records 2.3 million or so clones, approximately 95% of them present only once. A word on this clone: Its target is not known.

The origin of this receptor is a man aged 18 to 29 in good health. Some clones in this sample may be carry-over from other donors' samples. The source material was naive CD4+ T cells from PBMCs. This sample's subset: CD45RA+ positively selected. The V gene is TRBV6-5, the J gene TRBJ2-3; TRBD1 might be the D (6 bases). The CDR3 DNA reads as TGTGCCAGCAGTTGGGCAGGGGACACAGATACGCAGTATTTT. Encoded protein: CASSWAGDTDTQYF.